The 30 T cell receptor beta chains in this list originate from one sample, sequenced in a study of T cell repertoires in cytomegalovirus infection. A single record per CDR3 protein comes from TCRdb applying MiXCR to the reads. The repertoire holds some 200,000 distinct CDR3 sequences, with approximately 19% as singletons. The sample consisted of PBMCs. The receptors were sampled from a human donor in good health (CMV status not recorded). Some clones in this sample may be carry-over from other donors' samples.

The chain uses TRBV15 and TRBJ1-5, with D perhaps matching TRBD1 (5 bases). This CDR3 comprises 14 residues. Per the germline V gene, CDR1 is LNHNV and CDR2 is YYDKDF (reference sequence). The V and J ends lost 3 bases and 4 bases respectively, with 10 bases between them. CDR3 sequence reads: CATSRQGGNQPQHF. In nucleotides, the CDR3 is TGTGCCACCAGCAGGCAGGGTGGGAATCAGCCCCAGCATTTT.

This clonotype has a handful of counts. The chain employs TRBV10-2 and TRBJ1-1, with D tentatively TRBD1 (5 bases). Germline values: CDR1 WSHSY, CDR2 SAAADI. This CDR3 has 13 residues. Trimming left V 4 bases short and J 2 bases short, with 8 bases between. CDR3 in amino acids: CASSAQVNTEAFF. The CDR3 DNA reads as TGCGCCAGCAGTGCACAGGTCAACACTGAAGCTTTCTTT.

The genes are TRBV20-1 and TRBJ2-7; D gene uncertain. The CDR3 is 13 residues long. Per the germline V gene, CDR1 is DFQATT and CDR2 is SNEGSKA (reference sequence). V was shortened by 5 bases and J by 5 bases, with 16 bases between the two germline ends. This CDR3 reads CSASTLGLNEQYF. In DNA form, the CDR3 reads TGCAGTGCTTCTACCCTGGGCCTCAACGAGCAGTACTTC.

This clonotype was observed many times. The DNA of the CDR3 is TGTGCCAGCAGCTTGATGGGGGGCGCTCCCAAAAATTCACCCCTCCACTTT. It encodes CASSLMGGAPKNSPLHF. The rearrangement uses TRBV7-2 and TRBJ1-6; TRBD1 might be the D (6 bases). The V end lost 3 bases, the J end lost 7 bases, and 19 bases lay between the germline ends. The CDR3 is 17 amino acids. Looked up from germline, CDR1 is SGHTA and CDR2 is FQGNSA.

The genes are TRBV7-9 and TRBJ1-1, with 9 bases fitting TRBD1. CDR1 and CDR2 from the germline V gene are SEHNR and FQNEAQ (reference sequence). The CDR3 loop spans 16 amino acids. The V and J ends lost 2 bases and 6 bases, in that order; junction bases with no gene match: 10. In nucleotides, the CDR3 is TGTGCCAGCAGCTTAAAGGGGACAGGGATTCGGCCTGAAGCTTTCTTT. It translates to CASSLKGTGIRPEAFF.

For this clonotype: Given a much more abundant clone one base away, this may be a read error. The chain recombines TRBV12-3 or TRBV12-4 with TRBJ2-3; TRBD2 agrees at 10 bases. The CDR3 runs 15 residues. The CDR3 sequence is CASGRTSGNTDPQYF. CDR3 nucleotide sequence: TGTGCCAGCGGACGGACTAGCGGAAACACAGATCCGCAGTATTTT.

The CDR3 protein is CASSQVAGSETQYF. The CDR3 nucleotides read TGCGCCAGCAGCCAAGTTGCGGGAAGCGAGACCCAGTACTTC. The chain carries TRBV4-1 and TRBJ2-5; weak D call: TRBD2 (6 bases). Trimming cost V 1 base and J 5 bases, with 11 bases left between them. There are 14 residues in the CDR3. Germline V lookup: CDR1 MGHRA, CDR2 YSYEKL.

Written as DNA, the CDR3 is TGTGCCAGCAGCCGGACGCTGGGAAACACCATATATTTT. Translating gives CASSRTLGNTIYF. V is TRBV11-3 and J is TRBJ1-3; D is unclear. The ends were cut back, 5 bases at V and 4 bases at J, with 9 bases in the middle. The V gene's germline CDR1 is SGHNT and CDR2 YENEEA. The CDR3 has 13 amino acids.

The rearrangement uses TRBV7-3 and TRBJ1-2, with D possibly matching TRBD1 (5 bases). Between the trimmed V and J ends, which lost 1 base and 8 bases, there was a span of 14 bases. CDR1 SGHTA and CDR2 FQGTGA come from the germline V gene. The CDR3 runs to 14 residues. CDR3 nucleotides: TGTGCCAGCAGCTTAAAGGGGACCGCGGACGGCTACACCTTC. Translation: CASSLKGTADGYTF. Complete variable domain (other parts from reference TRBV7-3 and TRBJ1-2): GAGVSQTPSNKVTEKGKYVELRCDPISGHTALYWYRQSLGQGPEFLIYFQGTGAADDSGLPNDRFFAVRPEGSVSTLKIQRTERGDSAVYLCASSLKGTADGYTFGSGTRLTVV.

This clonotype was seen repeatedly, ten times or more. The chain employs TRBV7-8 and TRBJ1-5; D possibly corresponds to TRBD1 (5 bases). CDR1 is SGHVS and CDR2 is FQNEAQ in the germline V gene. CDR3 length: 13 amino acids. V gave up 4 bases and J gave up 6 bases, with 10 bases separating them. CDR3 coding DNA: TGTGCCAGCAGCTCCCAGGGAGGTCAGCCCCAGCATTTT. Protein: CASSSQGGQPQHF.

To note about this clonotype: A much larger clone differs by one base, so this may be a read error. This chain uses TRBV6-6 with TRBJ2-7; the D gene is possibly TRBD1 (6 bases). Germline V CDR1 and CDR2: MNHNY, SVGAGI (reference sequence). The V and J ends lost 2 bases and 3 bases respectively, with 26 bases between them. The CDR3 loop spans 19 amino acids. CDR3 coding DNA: TGTGCCAGCAGTTACGGCTTCGGGCGGCGCACCGGACAGAACTACGAGCAGTACTTC. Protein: CASSYGFGRRTGQNYEQYF.

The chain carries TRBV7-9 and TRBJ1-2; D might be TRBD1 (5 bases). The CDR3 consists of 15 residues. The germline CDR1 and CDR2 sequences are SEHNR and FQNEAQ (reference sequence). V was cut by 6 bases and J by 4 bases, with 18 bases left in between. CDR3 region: CASSYTSLGPYGYTF. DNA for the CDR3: TGTGCCAGCAGTTATACTTCCTTGGGGCCCTATGGCTACACCTTC.

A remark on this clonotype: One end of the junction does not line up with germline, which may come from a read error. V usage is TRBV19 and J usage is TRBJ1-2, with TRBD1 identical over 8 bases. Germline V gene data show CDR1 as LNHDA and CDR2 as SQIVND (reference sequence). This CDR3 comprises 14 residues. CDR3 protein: CASSSGGTGPSAAF. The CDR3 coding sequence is TGTGCCAGTAGTAGCGGTGGGACAGGACCCTCAGCCGCCTTC. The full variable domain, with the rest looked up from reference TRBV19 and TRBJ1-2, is DGGITQSPKYLFRKEGQNVTLSCEQNLNHDAMYWYRQDPGQGLRLIYYSQIVNDFQKGDIAEGYSVSREKKESFPLTVTSAQKNPTAFYLCASSSGGTGPSAAFGSGTRLTVV.

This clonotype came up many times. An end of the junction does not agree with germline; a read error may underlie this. For the CDR3, the DNA is TGCAGCGTTGAACAGGGGGCCTTGGCCTTC. This gives the protein CSVEQGALAF. V and J are TRBV29-1 and TRBJ2-5, with TRBD1 matching 8 bases. Germline CDR1 reads SQVTM; CDR2 reads ANQGSEA. This CDR3 region has 10 residues.

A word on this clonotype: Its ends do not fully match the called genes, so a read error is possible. This CDR3 reads CAISLSTGELFF. The DNA of the CDR3 is TGTGCCATCAGCTTGTCCACCGGGGAGCTGTTTTTT. V usage is TRBV7-2 and J usage is TRBJ2-2, with D hard to call. The germline V gene encodes CDR1 SGHTA and CDR2 FQGNSA. The CDR3 spans 12 residues. The variable domain in full, with the rest retrieved from reference TRBV7-2 and TRBJ2-2, is GAGVSQSPSNKVTEKGKDVELRCDPISGHTALYWYRQSLGQGLEFLIYFQGNSAPDKSGLPSDRFSAERTGGSVSTLTIQRTQQEDSAVYLCAISLSTGELFFGEGSRLTVL.

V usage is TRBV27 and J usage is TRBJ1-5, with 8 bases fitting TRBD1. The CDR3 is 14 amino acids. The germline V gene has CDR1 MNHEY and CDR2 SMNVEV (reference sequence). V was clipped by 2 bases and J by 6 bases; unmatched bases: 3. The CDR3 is CASSLAGGVQPQHF. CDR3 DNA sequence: TGTGCCAGCAGTTTAGCAGGGGGCGTTCAGCCCCAGCATTTT.

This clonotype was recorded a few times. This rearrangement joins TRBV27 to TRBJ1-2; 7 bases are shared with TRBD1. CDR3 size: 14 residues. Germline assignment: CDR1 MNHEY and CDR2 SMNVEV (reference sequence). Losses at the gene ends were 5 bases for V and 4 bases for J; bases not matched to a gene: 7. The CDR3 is CASSASGQLYGYTF. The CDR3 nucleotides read TGTGCCAGCAGTGCCTCGGGACAGCTCTATGGCTACACCTTC.

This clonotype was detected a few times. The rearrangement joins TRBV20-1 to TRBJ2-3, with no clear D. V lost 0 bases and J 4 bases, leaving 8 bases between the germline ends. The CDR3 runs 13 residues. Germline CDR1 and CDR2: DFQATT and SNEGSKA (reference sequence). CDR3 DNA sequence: TGCAGTGCTAGAGAAGGTCACCCAGATACGCAGTATTTT. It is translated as CSAREGHPDTQYF.

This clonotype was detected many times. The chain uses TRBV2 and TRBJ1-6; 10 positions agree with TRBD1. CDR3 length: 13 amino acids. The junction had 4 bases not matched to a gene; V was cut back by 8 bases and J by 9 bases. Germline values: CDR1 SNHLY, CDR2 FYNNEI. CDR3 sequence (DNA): TGTGCCAGCCAGGGACAGGGGTCTTCACCCCTCCACTTT. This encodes CASQGQGSSPLHF.

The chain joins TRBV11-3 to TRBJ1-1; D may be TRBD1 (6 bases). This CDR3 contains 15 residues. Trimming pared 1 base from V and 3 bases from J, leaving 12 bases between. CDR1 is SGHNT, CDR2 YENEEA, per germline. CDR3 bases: TGTGCCAGCAGCTTAGCCCCGGACAGTCACACTGAAGCTTTCTTT. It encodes CASSLAPDSHTEAFF.

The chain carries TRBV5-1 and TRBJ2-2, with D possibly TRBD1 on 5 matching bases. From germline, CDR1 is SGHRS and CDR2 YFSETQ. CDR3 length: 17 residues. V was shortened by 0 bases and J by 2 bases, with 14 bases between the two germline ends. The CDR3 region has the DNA TGCGCCAGCAGCTTGGGACAGCTCCATGTTAACACCGGGGAGCTGTTTTTT. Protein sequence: CASSLGQLHVNTGELFF.

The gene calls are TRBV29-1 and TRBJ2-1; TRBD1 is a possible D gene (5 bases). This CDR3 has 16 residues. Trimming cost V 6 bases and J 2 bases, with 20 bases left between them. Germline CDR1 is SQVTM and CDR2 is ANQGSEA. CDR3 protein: CSVIAGPSVTYNEQFF. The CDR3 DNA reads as TGCAGCGTCATAGCAGGGCCCTCCGTAACCTACAATGAGCAGTTCTTC.

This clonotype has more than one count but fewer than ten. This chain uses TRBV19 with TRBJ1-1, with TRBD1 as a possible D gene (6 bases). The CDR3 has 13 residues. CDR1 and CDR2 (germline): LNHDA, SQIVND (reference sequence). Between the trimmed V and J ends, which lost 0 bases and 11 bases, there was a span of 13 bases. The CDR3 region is CASSIEGARGAFF. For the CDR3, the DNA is TGTGCCAGTAGTATAGAGGGGGCCCGTGGGGCTTTCTTT.

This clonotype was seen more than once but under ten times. CDR3 sequence: CASSRGATEAFF. DNA for the CDR3: TGTGCCAGCAGTCGGGGGGCGACTGAAGCTTTCTTT. The chain recombines TRBV7-9 with TRBJ1-1; D perhaps matches TRBD1 (6 bases). From germline, CDR1 is SEHNR and CDR2 FQNEAQ (reference sequence). The ends were cut back, 6 bases at V and 5 bases at J, with 10 bases in the middle. The CDR3 is 12 residues long.

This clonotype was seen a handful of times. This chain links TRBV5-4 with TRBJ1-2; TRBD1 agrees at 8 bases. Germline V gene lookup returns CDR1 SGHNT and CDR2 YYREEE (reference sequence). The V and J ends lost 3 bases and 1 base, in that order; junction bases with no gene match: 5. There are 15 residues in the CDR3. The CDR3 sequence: CASSSDRVYNYGYTF. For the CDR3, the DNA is TGTGCCAGCAGCTCGGACAGGGTTTATAACTATGGCTACACCTTC.

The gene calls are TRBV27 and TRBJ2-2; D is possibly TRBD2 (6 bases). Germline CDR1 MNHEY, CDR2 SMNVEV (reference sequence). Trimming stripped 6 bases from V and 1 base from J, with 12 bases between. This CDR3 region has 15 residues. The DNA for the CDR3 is TGTGCCAGCAGAACCGGGACTCTGAACACCGGGGAGCTGTTTTTT. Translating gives CASRTGTLNTGELFF.

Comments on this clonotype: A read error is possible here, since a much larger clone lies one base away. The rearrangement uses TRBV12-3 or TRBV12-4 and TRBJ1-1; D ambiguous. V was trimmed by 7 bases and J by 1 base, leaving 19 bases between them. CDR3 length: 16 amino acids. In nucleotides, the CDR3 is TGTGCCAGCATCAAAATTCTTGGGTACGGGAACACTGAAGCTTTCTTT. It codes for CASIKILGYGNTEAFF.

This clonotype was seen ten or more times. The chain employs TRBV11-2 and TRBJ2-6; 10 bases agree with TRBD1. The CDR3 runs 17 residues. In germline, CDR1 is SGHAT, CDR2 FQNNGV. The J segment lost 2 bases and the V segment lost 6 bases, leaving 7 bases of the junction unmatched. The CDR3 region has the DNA TGTGCCAGCAGGGCTCCGGGACAGGGGCCTGGGGCCAACGTCCTGACTTTC. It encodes CASRAPGQGPGANVLTF.

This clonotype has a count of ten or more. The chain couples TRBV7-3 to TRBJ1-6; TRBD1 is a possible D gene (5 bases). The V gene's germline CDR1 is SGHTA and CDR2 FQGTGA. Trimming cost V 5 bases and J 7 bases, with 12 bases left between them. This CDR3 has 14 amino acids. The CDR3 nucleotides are TGTGCCAGCAGCACGGGGGGGGGGAATTCACCCCTCCACTTT. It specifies CASSTGGGNSPLHF.

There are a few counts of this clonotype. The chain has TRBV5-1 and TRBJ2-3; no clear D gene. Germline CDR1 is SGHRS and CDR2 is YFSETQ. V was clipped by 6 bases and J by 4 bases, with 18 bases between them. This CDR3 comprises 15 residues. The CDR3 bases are TGCGCCAGCACTGACGACGAAGGACCCGCAGATACGCAGTATTTT. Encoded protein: CASTDDEGPADTQYF.